The 23 T cell receptor beta chains presented below share a single source sample, sequenced in a study of cytomegalovirus exposure and HLA in healthy donors. The PCR ran on 60 Vbeta and 13 Jbeta primers. Assay used: immunoSEQ multiplex PCR; TCRdb lists only in-frame clones, some missing. This table holds 100,000 or so clones, approximately 85% found once. Sequenced input: PBMCs. The receptors were sampled from a man between 35 and 55 years old in good health and CMV-seropositive.

The chain combines TRBV6-4 with TRBJ1-1; the match to TRBD1 covers 12 bases. V shed 6 bases and J 0 bases; nucleotides not matched to a gene: 5. This CDR3 region has 16 residues. CDR1 is MRHNA and CDR2 is SNTAGT in the germline V gene. CDR3 bases: TGTGCCAGCAGCTACGGGACAGGGGGCATGAACACTGAAGCTTTCTTT. Translated: CASSYGTGGMNTEAFF.

This clone was seen a few times. The chain couples TRBV5-6 to TRBJ2-7; D is ambiguous. Germline V gene sequence: CDR1 SGHDT, CDR2 YYEEEE. V lost 4 bases and J 3 bases, leaving 14 bases between the germline ends. This CDR3 contains 14 residues. The CDR3 bases are TGTGCCAGCAGCCACACCCTTCAGGTCTACGAGCAGTACTTC. Protein product: CASSHTLQVYEQYF.

The genes are TRBV5-6 and TRBJ2-5; TRBD1 agrees at 8 bases. CDR3 size: 15 residues. CDR1 and CDR2 from the germline V gene are SGHDT and YYEEEE. Trimming cost V 3 bases and J 4 bases; bases outside gene matches: 8. In nucleotides, the CDR3 is TGTGCCAGCAGCTCCTCAGGACAGGGTTTAGAGACCCAGTACTTC. It codes for CASSSSGQGLETQYF.

The V gene is TRBV7-9, the J gene TRBJ2-7, with a possible D match to TRBD1 (6 bases). CDR1 and CDR2 from the germline V gene are SEHNR and FQNEAQ (reference sequence). This CDR3 region has 15 residues. Trimming took off 1 base at V and 2 bases at J, with 12 bases between the two ends. The CDR3 nucleotides are TGTGCCAGCAGCTTAGGACAGGTATTAGCCTACGAGCAGTACTTC. Translation: CASSLGQVLAYEQYF. Together with reference TRBV7-9 and TRBJ2-7, the CDR3 gives the full variable domain: DTGVSQNPRHKITKRGQNVTFRCDPISEHNRLYWYRQTLGQGPEFLTYFQNEAQLEKSRLLSDRFSAERPKGSFSTLEIQRTEQGDSAMYLCASSLGQVLAYEQYFGPGTRLTVT.

The chain recombines TRBV18 with TRBJ1-3, with D perhaps matching TRBD1 (6 bases). This CDR3 has 16 amino acids. V was pared by 6 bases and J by 0 bases, with 15 bases between. Germline loops: CDR1 KGHSH, CDR2 LQKENI. CDR3 protein: CASSDLQGPSGNTIYF. Here the CDR3 DNA reads TGTGCCAGCTCGGACCTACAGGGACCCTCTGGAAACACCATATATTTT.

The genes are TRBV28 and TRBJ2-1; TRBD2 agrees at 8 bases. CDR3 length: 17 residues. The germline V gene has CDR1 MDHEN and CDR2 SYDVKM. V lost 3 bases to trimming and J lost 3 bases; unmatched junction nucleotides: 10. CDR3 sequence: CASSFGSGLAVYNEQFF. CDR3 DNA sequence: TGTGCCAGCAGTTTCGGGAGTGGACTAGCTGTCTACAATGAGCAGTTCTTC.

In this sample, this clone turned up once. The V call is TRBV19, the J call TRBJ1-2; D possibly corresponds to TRBD1 (5 bases). Germline CDR1 is LNHDA and CDR2 is SQIVND (reference sequence). V was cut by 6 bases and J by 2 bases, with 16 bases left in between. The CDR3 totals 15 residues. The CDR3 reads CASSLTFQGNYGYTF. The DNA of the CDR3 is TGTGCCAGTAGCCTTACTTTCCAGGGCAACTATGGCTACACCTTC.

The chain is built from TRBV28 and TRBJ2-2; 7 bases match TRBD2. The CDR3 contains 13 residues. The J segment lost 6 bases and the V segment lost 7 bases, leaving 5 bases of the junction unmatched. Germline V lookup: CDR1 MDHEN, CDR2 SYDVKM. CDR3 protein: CASTRGVAGELFF. CDR3 nucleotide sequence: TGTGCCAGCACTCGGGGGGTTGCCGGGGAGCTGTTTTTT.

The CDR3 loop reads CASSQIGGNYGYTF. In DNA, the CDR3 is TGTGCCAGCAGTCAGATAGGGGGAAACTATGGCTACACCTTC. J is TRBJ1-2 and V is TRBV6-1; possibly TRBD1 for D (6 bases). The germline gives CDR1 MNHNS, CDR2 SASEGT. V lost 5 bases and J 2 bases, leaving 12 bases between the germline ends. The CDR3 is 14 residues long.

The chain employs TRBV28 and TRBJ2-7, with 9 positions matching TRBD2. The CDR3 spans 16 residues. Germline lookup yields CDR1 MDHEN and CDR2 SYDVKM. After removal of 5 bases from V and 2 bases from J, the junction contained 10 bases not matched to a gene. The CDR3 coding sequence is TGTGCCAGCAGTACCTCGGCGGGGGGGGAGACCTACGAGCAGTACTTC. It codes for CASSTSAGGETYEQYF.

This chain uses TRBV7-2 with TRBJ2-2, with no clear D. The CDR3 is 15 residues long. Trimming took off 1 base at V and 4 bases at J, with 10 bases between the two ends. Germline V gives CDR1 SGHTA, CDR2 FQGNSA. The CDR3 DNA is TGTGCCAGCAGCTTAGATTCGAGTCGCACCGGGGAGCTGTTTTTT. Translated, it gives CASSLDSSRTGELFF.

This clone was observed once. This sequence joins TRBV7-9 and TRBJ1-2; possibly TRBD1 for D (5 bases). This CDR3 spans 15 amino acids. Germline values: CDR1 SEHNR, CDR2 FQNEAQ (reference sequence). Trimming cost V 2 bases and J 6 bases, with 16 bases left between them. The CDR3 nucleotides read TGTGCCAGCAGCTTACACAAGGGCGGGGGTAATGGCTACACCTTC. Translated, it gives CASSLHKGGGNGYTF.

The chain couples TRBV10-3 to TRBJ1-2, with D perhaps matching TRBD1 (6 bases). Germline CDR1 ENHRY, CDR2 SYGVKD. The ends were cut back, 6 bases at V and 1 base at J, with 12 bases in the middle. There are 14 residues in the CDR3. The CDR3 DNA is TGTGCCATCAGCTCTGGACAGATTAACTATGGCTACACCTTC. Amino acids: CAISSGQINYGYTF.

This chain uses TRBV19 with TRBJ1-3; D unclear. Germline V gene data show CDR1 as LNHDA and CDR2 as SQIVND (reference sequence). Trimming pared 3 bases from V and 0 bases from J, leaving 12 bases between. The CDR3 runs to 16 residues. CDR3 residues: CASSMEGTTSGNTIYF. The CDR3 DNA sequence: TGTGCCAGTAGTATGGAGGGAACCACCTCTGGAAACACCATATATTTT. Full variable domain (rest looked up from reference TRBV19 and TRBJ1-3): DGGITQSPKYLFRKEGQNVTLSCEQNLNHDAMYWYRQDPGQGLRLIYYSQIVNDFQKGDIAEGYSVSREKKESFPLTVTSAQKNPTAFYLCASSMEGTTSGNTIYFGEGSWLTVV.

The chain is built from TRBV6-5 and TRBJ2-5, with a weak D call TRBD1 (7 bases). There are 14 residues in the CDR3. Germline CDR1 MNHEY, CDR2 SVGAGI. V was shortened by 6 bases and J by 4 bases, with 15 bases between the two germline ends. The CDR3 DNA is TGTGCCAGCAGGTCCAGGGGGGCGGGAGAGACCCAGTACTTC. Its translation is CASRSRGAGETQYF.

This sequence joins TRBV30 and TRBJ1-1, with D possibly being TRBD1 (6 bases). Trimming stripped 7 bases from V and 0 bases from J, with 12 bases between. CDR1 GTSNPN and CDR2 SVGIG come from the germline V gene (reference sequence). The CDR3 is 13 amino acids. Here the CDR3 DNA reads TGTGCCTCTTCCAGGGGATTGAACACTGAAGCTTTCTTT. Protein sequence: CASSRGLNTEAFF.

The genes are TRBV7-8 and TRBJ2-5, with 8 bases fitting TRBD2. CDR1 and CDR2 (germline): SGHVS, FQNEAQ. CDR3 length: 14 amino acids. V dropped 6 bases and J dropped 2; count of bases not matched to a gene: 5. The CDR3 DNA reads as TGTGCCAGCAGTCGGGGGGGACGACAAGAGACCCAGTACTTC. It specifies CASSRGGRQETQYF.

The rearrangement links TRBV18 to TRBJ1-5, with D unresolved. The V end lost 2 bases, the J end lost 0 bases, and 11 bases lay between the germline ends. This CDR3 comprises 16 residues. Germline assignment: CDR1 KGHSH and CDR2 LQKENI. The CDR3 here is CASSPLSGNSNQPQHF. CDR3 nucleotides: TGTGCCAGCTCACCATTATCGGGGAATAGCAATCAGCCCCAGCATTTT. The full variable domain, its missing parts supplied by reference TRBV18 and TRBJ1-5, is NAGVMQNPRHLVRRRGQEARLRCSPMKGHSHVYWYRQLPEEGLKFMVYLQKENIIDESGMPKERFSAEFPKEGPSILRIQQVVRGDSAAYFCASSPLSGNSNQPQHFGDGTRLSIL.

The V and J genes are TRBV7-8 and TRBJ1-2; TRBD1 might be the D (5 bases). Per germline, CDR1 SGHVS and CDR2 FQNEAQ. Trimming stripped 0 bases from V and 2 bases from J, with 10 bases between. CDR3 length equals 15 residues. The DNA for the CDR3 is TGTGCCAGCAGCTTAGCGGTTAGGGGAAACTATGGCTACACCTTC. It encodes CASSLAVRGNYGYTF.

V usage is TRBV10-3 and J usage is TRBJ2-1; D is ambiguous. This CDR3 has 12 residues. Germline assignment: CDR1 ENHRY and CDR2 SYGVKD. V was trimmed by 2 bases and J by 7 bases, leaving 6 bases between them. The CDR3 reads CAISEPKNEQFF. The CDR3 region has the DNA TGTGCCATCAGTGAGCCTAAGAATGAGCAGTTCTTC.

This sequence joins TRBV11-1 and TRBJ2-7; TRBD2 matches 8 bases. Germline values: CDR1 SGHAT, CDR2 FQDESV (reference sequence). This CDR3 is 15 amino acids long. The junction had 8 bases not matched to a gene; V was cut back by 3 bases and J by 4 bases. This chain's CDR3 is CASSFAGGGRYEQYF. CDR3 DNA sequence: TGTGCCAGCAGCTTCGCGGGAGGAGGGAGGTACGAGCAGTACTTC.

This chain uses TRBV7-2 with TRBJ2-5; possible D gene TRBD1, 5 bases. This CDR3 comprises 14 residues. Per germline, CDR1 SGHTA and CDR2 FQGNSA. The V end lost 5 bases, the J end lost 2 bases, and 12 bases lay between the germline ends. This CDR3 reads CASSLRQKQETQYF. The CDR3 DNA reads as TGTGCCAGCAGCCTGAGACAGAAACAAGAGACCCAGTACTTC.

This chain joins TRBV10-3 and TRBJ1-3, with TRBD1 identical over 8 bases. The V gene's germline CDR1 is ENHRY and CDR2 SYGVKD. V gave up 8 bases and J gave up 8 bases; unmatched junction bases: 5. The CDR3 extends over 12 amino acids. CDR3 loop: CAIQGAGDTIYF. CDR3 nucleotide sequence: TGTGCCATCCAGGGGGCGGGAGACACCATATATTTT.